The present T cell receptor (beta chain) was sequenced within a study of T cells in women clearing cervical HPV infection. The study, taken as a whole, reports: It is unknown whether associations predate infection; no effector/memory or HPV-specific sorting. TRBV6-7 relative abundance averaged about 0.11% in cases and less than 0.2% in controls.

To note about this clone: Its specificity is not known. The missing CDR3 end, 3 residues past where the read stops, is filled in from the germline J gene.

This CDR3 spans 14 amino acids. Between the trimmed V and J ends, which lost 1 base and 3 bases, there was a span of 13 bases. CDR1 is DFQATT, CDR2 SNEGSKA, per germline (reference sequence). Genomic DNA, averaging approximately 1,100 ng per sample, yielded TCR beta CDR3 via immunoSEQ. TCRdb keeps only in-frame clones here, not all; method: immunoSEQ multiplex PCR. The sample spans around 19,000 clones; the ten largest clones claim roughly 5%. The V and J genes are TRBV20-1 and TRBJ2-7, with D possibly TRBD1 on 6 matching bases. This TCR was recovered from a woman aged 18 to 75 with a cervical HPV16 infection that either progressed to CIN3+ or cleared (not recorded which). Sequencing was done on a sample of blood buffy coat. CDR3 bases read: TGCAGTGCTAGAGGGGTACAGGGCGTCTACGAG. It translates to CSARGVQGVYE. The complete CDR3 protein is CSARGVQGVYEQYF.